The present entry profiles one T cell receptor beta chain with its context. The record originates from a study of regulatory T cells in long-lasting Graves disease. To make TCR beta libraries, researchers used iRepertoire HTBI primers and Arm-PCR of CDR3 regions. TCRdb recomputed calls from the multiplex PCR reads with MiXCR, one row per CDR3 protein. The sample records about 420,000 distinct CDR3 sequences, around 15% being singletons. Time point in this sample: newly diagnosed GD, antithyroid drugs for less than 3 months. PBMC RNA was the source of the TCR library. CDR1 and CDR2 from the germline V gene are KGHDR and SFDVKD. This CDR3 contains 12 residues. V was trimmed by 10 bases and J by 8 bases, leaving 14 bases between them. The sample was also reused in another study, on T cells in Graves' hyperthyroidism and ophthalmopathy. According to that study: First-round RT-PCR targeting the TCR CDR3 was performed with the HTBI primer set.

The specimen comprised peripheral blood mononuclear cells (PBMCs), sampled at new diagnosis, from a patient treated with antithyroid drugs. This chain links TRBV24-1 with TRBJ2-1; D remains ambiguous. The clonotype comes from a woman under 30 with Graves disease. The CDR3 sequence: CATEGLSDEQFF. The CDR3 DNA reads as TGTGCCACGGAAGGGCTGAGCGATGAGCAGTTCTTC.